This entry concerns a single T cell receptor (beta chain). As yet, its antigen is unknown. Generated by immunoSEQ multiplex PCR, the TCRdb table keeps only in-frame clones and is missing some. Of around 130,000 clones in the sample, around 84% were seen once. The CDR3 consists of 19 residues. Looked up from germline, CDR1 is MGHRA and CDR2 is YSYEKL. Between the trimmed V and J ends, which lost 3 bases and 1 base, there was a span of 24 bases. The data were taken from a study of T cell responses to AZD1222 COVID-19 vaccine. Study-wide context: Second-dose groups at about 4 or about 12 weeks were pooled.

Study observations and caveats: Regions left unmutated in variants are reportedly the target of nearly half of spike-specific TCRs.

The genes are TRBV4-1 and TRBJ1-1; the D gene is possibly TRBD1 (5 bases). The receptor's source is an adult in good health. The source was peripheral blood, collected on day 0 of AZD1222 vaccination. The CDR3 spells CASSHLSRVKGHKNTEAFF. CDR3 nucleotide sequence: TGCGCCAGCAGCCATCTTTCCAGGGTTAAAGGACATAAGAACACTGAAGCTTTCTTT.